This note documents a single T cell receptor (beta chain) sequence. Its antigen is currently not known. No base qualities exist here, and no much larger clone lies one base off it. This sample was taken from a study of blood T cell repertoires in COVID-19 (TCRdb year 2020). At the level of the whole study: Collaborator samples came from the United States, Italy and Spain and covered acute and convalescent phases of COVID-19. Subjects who had been exposed to COVID-19, were actively infected with it, or had recovered from it provided the deeply sampled blood TCRbeta repertoires that made up the dataset. The repertoires were released in a freely available public database meant as a resource for research on the immune response to SARS-CoV-2. Samples came from the ongoing ImmuneRACE study (first 160 participants) plus 1,254 subjects from 6 global collaborators. The material from the prospective study consisted of cDNA or gDNA derived from T cells, B-cell-depleted T cells, or PBMCs. A de-identified subject ID, COVID-19 status, age in years and sex were almost always included in the sample metadata. Where available, HLA class I and class II types were obtained from metadata supplied by the sample provider rather than from assay-based typing. On the study overall, not on this receptor specifically: How much clinical and demographic metadata was included differed by source and by participant, and the metadata was provided uncurated.

TCRbeta CDR3 regions were amplified from genomic DNA by means of the immunoSEQ Assay, a bias-controlled multiplex PCR. The study's own analysis went as follows. The number of nucleated cells in each sample was estimated from the amplification of reference gene primers within the assay. To quantify the absolute abundance of each unique TCRbeta CDR3 rearrangement, sequence reads were collapsed and filtered. For each sample, productive Simpson clonality was calculated as the square root of Simpson's diversity index across productive rearrangements. As stored in TCRdb, this immuneACCESS dataset retains in-frame rearrangements with V and J assigned. A fraction of the clones does not appear; measured against another copy, unresolved V genes explain less than half of the discrepancy, and the remainder lacks a known reason. V and J calls and clone size come straight from that table; D and trimming were deduced from the DNA. In all, the sample holds approximately 65,000 clones, and roughly 80% of those were seen once. 15% to 20% of the sample lies in the top ten.

Each collaborating institution followed its own protocols to collect whole blood in K2EDTA tubes. Collaborator samples were shipped for TCRbeta analysis as frozen whole blood, isolated PBMCs, or DNA extracted from either sample type. The receptor comes from a man aged 55 to 70 with acute or convalescent COVID-19. Material for sequencing was peripheral blood.

The CDR3 reads CASSHETGQANYGYTF. The DNA is as follows: TGTGCCAGCAGCCACGAAACCGGACAGGCGAACTATGGCTACACCTTC. The chain couples TRBV4-2 to TRBJ1-2; 7 bases in the junction line up with TRBD1. The CDR3 spans 16 residues, from the cysteine through the phenylalanine. This entry keeps only the CDR3 DNA: 48 bases, framed from base 1. After removal of 3 bases from V and 2 bases from J, the junction retains 9 bases not matched to a gene. CDR1 and CDR2 (LGHNA, YNFKEQ) derive from the germline V gene.